This TCR beta chain was sequenced during a study of T cells in Graves' hyperthyroidism and ophthalmopathy (dated by TCRdb to the late 2010s). For the wider study: Peripheral blood was sampled at the time of initial diagnosis, prior to any treatment. After sampling, hyperthyroidism patients received methimazole starting at 30 mg daily, and ophthalmopathy patients received high-dose intravenous methylprednisolone. For training and testing, the 100 or so patients in the discovery cohort were randomly divided in a 7:3 ratio. To identify TCR V-J signatures that set the groups apart, the researchers used a discovery cohort of approximately 98 patients, made up of under 45 with Graves' ophthalmopathy and some 56 with stable Graves' hyperthyroidism. The study also compared thyroid tissue and blood T-cell repertoires from five or six Graves' hyperthyroidism patients. According to the paper, TCR Vbeta CDR3 sequencing was carried out on some 130 peripheral blood samples, which came from around 43 ophthalmopathy, 80 or so hyperthyroidism and 17 progressor patients. Whether ophthalmopathy could be predicted prospectively was tested in an independent validation cohort made up of some 20 hyperthyroidism patients plus 17 patients who later progressed to ophthalmopathy. The research as a whole found: No statistical method was used to set the sample size in advance, and investigators knew the group allocation. In cross-validation, a model built on a 13 V-J signature told ophthalmopathy apart from stable hyperthyroidism with 85% to 90% sensitivity and about 81% specificity, and in testing the same model reached 80%/75%. Most expanded thyroid clonotypes (frequency above 0.001) were also detected in blood, a finding suggesting that blood repertoires may reflect thyroid immune responses. In validation, the model predicted progression to ophthalmopathy with approximately 71% sensitivity and less than 80% specificity, a median of around six months before onset.

TCR beta CDR3 regions were amplified from RNA transcripts. The first round of RT-PCR for the TCR CDR3 was performed with the HTBI primer set and the Qiagen OneStep RT-PCR kit. Libraries were constructed in a second round of multiplex PCR, after which size selection and purification were performed. Paired-end sequencing of the libraries was performed with 100 bp reads on an Illumina HiSeq2000. Processing in the source paper ran as follows. SOAPnuke was used to process the raw data, with reads discarded if the reads contained adapters or uncalled bases, had a mean Phred below 15, or lacked an exact constant-primer or identifier match. High-quality paired reads were merged with COPE v1.2.5, and unique nucleotide sequences were defined as clonotypes. MiTCR v1.1 was used to align clonotypes to the IMGT TRBV, TRBD and TRBJ reference segments. The analysis included only V-J combinations with a frequency above 0.0001, which together covered approximately 99% of the repertoires. The TCS score was defined as F50 (clonal expansion) divided by E x V (chaos), with BLOSUM62-based TCRdist calculated between CDR3 peptides within each V-J. Welch's t-statistics and random forest reduced around 520 V-J features to 10 to 15, which were used in a naive Bayes classifier (R e1071). TCRdb's own reprocessing of the public reads used fastp at Q25 and MiXCR and kept productive beta chains. Entries are consolidated by CDR3 protein sequence, retaining the most common genes and DNA. The V and J calls here are based on TCRdb, not the publication. The sample contains under 300,000 distinct CDR3 sequences, approximately 23% of them found a single time. Roughly 60% of the sample rests with the top ten.

Taken from the germline V gene (reference sequence), the CDR1 and CDR2 loops are DFQATT and SNEGSKA. The V end gives up 3 bases and the J end 6 bases, leaving 2 bases in the junction not matched to a gene. From cysteine to phenylalanine, the CDR3 is 13 amino acids long. Just the 39-base CDR3 DNA is kept, in frame starting at base 1. This clonotype occurred a few times. What this receptor recognizes is not known. The sample holds no much larger clone one base away, and base qualities are not on file. Ophthalmopathy patients had moderately to severely active disease, with a Clinical Activity Score of 3 or more, a NOSPECS grade of 4 or more, and a disease duration of less than 3 months. Any patient with an uncontrolled infection, another autoimmune disease, pregnancy or lactation was excluded. Diagnoses were established on the basis of clinical symptoms, serum thyroxine and TRAb, thyroid ultrasound, and orbital computed tomography. PBMCs were isolated from 10 ml of fresh peripheral blood by Ficoll-Paque density gradient centrifugation. Total RNA was extracted using Trizol reagent, and RNA quality was assessed on an Agilent 2100 Bioanalyzer.

The receptor was isolated from a man aged 25 to 40 with Graves' ophthalmopathy. Here the chain combines TRBV20-1 and TRBJ2-2; 9 of the junction bases match TRBD2. The sample was blood. Here is the DNA: TGCAGTGCTAGGGGACTAGCTTCCGGGGAGCTGTTTTTT. Protein translation: CSARGLASGELFF.